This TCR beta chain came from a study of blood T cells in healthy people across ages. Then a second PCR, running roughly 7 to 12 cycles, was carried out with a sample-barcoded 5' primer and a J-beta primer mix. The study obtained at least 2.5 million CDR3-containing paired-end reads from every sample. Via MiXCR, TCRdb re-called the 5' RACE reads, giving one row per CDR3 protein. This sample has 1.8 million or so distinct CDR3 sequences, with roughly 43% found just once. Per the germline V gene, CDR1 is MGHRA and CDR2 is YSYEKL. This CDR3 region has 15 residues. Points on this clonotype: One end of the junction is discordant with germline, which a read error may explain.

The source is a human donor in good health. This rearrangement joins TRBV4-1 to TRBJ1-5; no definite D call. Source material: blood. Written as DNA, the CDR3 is TGCGCCAGCAGCCAAGAGGCTCGCCAAAGTCAGTCCCAGCATTTT. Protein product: CASSQEARQSQSQHF.